Each of the 24 T cell receptor beta chains below was sequenced from the same sample in a study of blood T cell repertoires in COVID-19. The method was immunoSEQ multiplex PCR; TCRdb's version includes in-frame clones alone and lacks a portion of them. The sample holds about 250,000 clones, just over 85% seen once. Input material: PBMCs or T cells enriched from blood (not recorded which). The receptors come from a man younger than 35 who had recovered from COVID-19.

The chain couples TRBV13 to TRBJ2-3; 12 bases fit TRBD2. The V and J ends lost 5 bases and 0 bases, in that order; junction bases with no gene match: 9. The CDR3 extends over 18 amino acids. Looked up from germline, CDR1 is PRHDT and CDR2 is FYEKMQ (reference sequence). The CDR3 bases are TGTGCCAGCAGCCCTAGCGGGGGGGCCGAGGAAAGCACAGATACGCAGTATTTT. It yields the protein CASSPSGGAEESTDTQYF.

With respect to this clone: Other DNA sequences from this sample encode an identical CDR3 as well. The CDR3 DNA follows: TGTGCCAGCAGTCTCAGGGGTGAAGCTTTCTTT. This encodes CASSLRGEAFF. The V call is TRBV12-3 or TRBV12-4, the J call TRBJ1-1; perhaps TRBD1 as D (6 bases). This CDR3 spans 11 amino acids. Deletions cut 5 bases from V and 7 bases from J, with 8 bases between.

The gene calls are TRBV11-3 and TRBJ1-1, with 7 bases aligning to TRBD1. Germline V lookup: CDR1 SGHNT, CDR2 YENEEA. After removal of 4 bases from V and 5 bases from J, the junction contained 7 bases not matched to a gene. This CDR3 has 14 amino acids. The CDR3 nucleotides are TGTGCCAGCAGCTCAAGGGGGCGTAAGACTGAAGCTTTCTTT. It specifies CASSSRGRKTEAFF.

The rearrangement links TRBV5-8 to TRBJ1-4; D perhaps matches TRBD1 (5 bases). The germline CDR1 and CDR2 sequences are SGHTS and YDEGEE. Between the trimmed V and J ends, which lost 0 bases and 3 bases, there was a span of 6 bases. There are 14 residues in the CDR3. The CDR3 region has the DNA TGTGCCAGCAGCTTGGGGACATCTAATGAAAAACTGTTTTTT. Translation gives CASSLGTSNEKLFF.

CDR3 amino acids: CAWSVRGAQPQHF. CDR3 coding DNA: TGTGCCTGGAGTGTACGGGGGGCTCAGCCCCAGCATTTT. The V gene is TRBV30, the J gene TRBJ1-5; the D gene is possibly TRBD1 (6 bases). Trimming shortened V by 0 bases and J by 6 bases, and 9 bases separated the two germline ends. The CDR3 is 13 amino acids. Germline CDR1 and CDR2: GTSNPN and SVGIG (reference sequence).

The V call is TRBV6-5, the J call TRBJ1-3; D is possibly TRBD1 (6 bases). The CDR3 has 16 residues. The germline V gene has CDR1 MNHEY and CDR2 SVGAGI. Trimming pared 2 bases from V and 3 bases from J, leaving 14 bases between. The CDR3 protein is CASSYGRTASGNTIYF. CDR3 bases: TGTGCCAGCAGTTACGGTCGGACAGCAAGTGGAAACACCATATATTTT.

A single count supports this clone. The chain uses TRBV19 and TRBJ1-5; D is possibly TRBD1 (5 bases). CDR3 size: 12 residues. Per the germline V gene, CDR1 is LNHDA and CDR2 is SQIVND (reference sequence). Between the trimmed V and J ends, which lost 4 bases and 9 bases, there was a span of 10 bases. The DNA for the CDR3 is TGTGCCAGTAGTACCGGGGGACGGCCCCAGCATTTT. Its translation: CASSTGGRPQHF.

This clone was picked up one time. Other DNA sequences in the same sample also yield this CDR3. The rearrangement links TRBV5-1 to TRBJ2-3; 8 bases fit TRBD2. The trim removed 4 bases at V and 6 bases at J, leaving 4 bases unmatched. Germline V gene data show CDR1 as SGHRS and CDR2 as YFSETQ. The CDR3 has 13 residues. The CDR3 region has the DNA TGCGCCAGCAGCCCCGGGGGGGCGGATACGCAGTATTTT. This gives the protein CASSPGGADTQYF.

The chain's CDR3 is CATSDGTSEGETQYF. CDR3 nucleotide sequence: TGTGCCACCAGTGATGGGACTAGCGAGGGGGAGACCCAGTACTTC. The chain joins TRBV24-1 to TRBJ2-5; 10 bases match TRBD2. Germline CDR1 and CDR2: KGHDR and SFDVKD. V was pared by 3 bases and J by 5 bases, with 5 bases of the junction left unmatched. This CDR3 spans 15 amino acids.

V is TRBV5-1 and J is TRBJ2-3; TRBD2 aligns across 8 bases. The J segment lost 1 base and the V segment lost 3 bases, leaving 1 base of the junction unmatched. Germline V gives CDR1 SGHRS, CDR2 YFSETQ. The CDR3 loop spans 14 amino acids. The CDR3 spells CASSSLAGTDTQYF. CDR3 coding DNA: TGCGCCAGCAGCTCACTAGCGGGCACAGATACGCAGTATTTT.

Points on this clone: A junction boundary mismatches the germline segment, possibly from a read error. This chain connects TRBV3-1 (or the pseudogene TRBV3-2) to TRBJ1-6, with 11 bases aligning to TRBD1. The CDR3 has 18 residues. Germline V lookup: CDR1 LGHDT, CDR2 YNNKEL (reference sequence). The CDR3 here is CASSQGDRGSLYNSPLHF. The CDR3 nucleotides read TGTGCCAGCAGTCAAGGGGACAGGGGGTCCTTATATAATTCACCCCTCCACTTT.

The chain is built from TRBV30 and TRBJ2-3; 13 bases align to TRBD2. The germline V gene encodes CDR1 GTSNPN and CDR2 SVGIG (reference sequence). V shed 6 bases, J shed 7 bases, and the junction held 4 bases outside the gene matches. The CDR3 contains 13 residues. The CDR3: CACGTSGKYTQYF. CDR3 nucleotides: TGTGCCTGCGGGACTAGCGGGAAGTATACGCAGTATTTT.

The chain carries TRBV2 and TRBJ2-2; TRBD2 is a possible D gene (6 bases). The CDR3 has 17 amino acids. Per germline, CDR1 SNHLY and CDR2 FYNNEI. V was shortened by 6 bases and J by 3 bases, with 20 bases between the two germline ends. The CDR3 sequence: CASRQWTGTGDTGELFF. The CDR3 DNA reads as TGTGCCAGCAGACAATGGACCGGGACGGGGGACACCGGGGAGCTGTTTTTT. The variable domain in full, completed from reference TRBV2 and TRBJ2-2, reads EPEVTQTPSHQVTQMGQEVILRCVPISNHLYFYWYRQILGQKVEFLVSFYNNEISEKSEIFDDQFSVERPDGSNFTLKIRSTKLEDSAMYFCASRQWTGTGDTGELFFGEGSRLTVL.

The CDR3 spells CSVVNFEKLFF. The CDR3 DNA reads as TGCAGCGTTGTCAACTTTGAAAAACTGTTTTTT. The chain links TRBV29-1 to TRBJ1-4; D not resolved. This CDR3 contains 11 residues. Germline V gene sequence: CDR1 SQVTM, CDR2 ANQGSEA. V lost 4 bases and J lost 7, with 7 bases in between. Based on the CDR3 plus reference TRBV29-1 and TRBJ1-4, the full variable domain is SAVISQKPSRDICQRGTSLTIQCQVDSQVTMMFWYRQQPGQSLTLIATANQGSEATYESGFVIDKFPISRPNLTFSTLTVSNMSPEDSSIYLCSVVNFEKLFFGSGTQLSVL.

The chain recombines TRBV6-2 or TRBV6-3 with TRBJ2-2, with TRBD1 matching over 7 bases. CDR3 length: 18 amino acids. V was pared by 2 bases and J by 2 bases, with 11 bases of the junction left unmatched. Germline V gene data show CDR1 as MNHEY and CDR2 as SVGEGT. CDR3: CASSYIGTDHPNTGELFF. The CDR3 region has the DNA TGTGCCAGCAGTTACATTGGGACAGACCATCCCAACACCGGGGAGCTGTTTTTT.

This clone was seen a few times. The junction shows a germline mismatch at one end, possibly a read error. The J gene is TRBJ1-2, the V gene TRBV13; D might be TRBD1 (5 bases). The CDR3 loop spans 15 amino acids. CDR1 and CDR2 from the germline V gene are PRHDT and FYEKMQ (reference sequence). CDR3 DNA sequence: TGTGCCAGCAGCTTAGCGAGCTCGGGGGGGTATGGCTTCACCTTC. Amino acid sequence: CASSLASSGGYGFTF.

The chain employs TRBV19 and TRBJ2-1, with 11 bases identical to TRBD1. The CDR3 covers 14 residues. CDR1 is LNHDA and CDR2 is SQIVND in the germline V gene (reference sequence). V lost 10 bases and J lost 7; bases outside the gene matches: 9. The CDR3 DNA sequence: TGTGCCACTCAAGACCGGGACAGGGGGAATGAGCAGTTCTTC. Its translation is CATQDRDRGNEQFF.

The chain recombines TRBV14 with TRBJ2-7, with TRBD2 matching over 7 bases. V dropped 4 bases and J dropped 6; count of bases not matched to a gene: 12. Germline-derived CDR1 and CDR2 are SGHDN and FVKESK. The CDR3 sequence is 15 residues long. The CDR3 is CASSRAGTPLGEQYF. In DNA, the CDR3 is TGTGCCAGCAGCCGAGCGGGGACTCCTCTTGGCGAGCAGTACTTC.

The chain links TRBV2 to TRBJ2-2; no reliable D call. Germline CDR1 is SNHLY and CDR2 is FYNNEI. Trimming removed 6 bases from V and 7 bases from J, with 12 bases in between. The CDR3 extends over 13 amino acids. The CDR3 spells CASRLTLGGELFF. CDR3 DNA: TGTGCCAGCAGACTTACCCTAGGCGGGGAGCTGTTTTTT.

The gene calls are TRBV18 and TRBJ2-1; TRBD1 is a possible D gene (6 bases). Germline-derived CDR1 and CDR2 are KGHSH and LQKENI. The CDR3 has 14 amino acids. Trimming took off 3 bases at V and 6 bases at J, with 12 bases between the two ends. The CDR3 sequence is CASSPGQSFNEQFF. The CDR3 nucleotides are TGTGCCAGCTCACCTGGACAGAGCTTCAATGAGCAGTTCTTC. Filled out from reference TRBV18 and TRBJ2-1, the complete variable domain reads NAGVMQNPRHLVRRRGQEARLRCSPMKGHSHVYWYRQLPEEGLKFMVYLQKENIIDESGMPKERFSAEFPKEGPSILRIQQVVRGDSAAYFCASSPGQSFNEQFFGPGTRLTVL.

This chain connects TRBV18 to TRBJ2-2, with D possibly being TRBD2 (5 bases). Germline lookup yields CDR1 KGHSH and CDR2 LQKENI. The CDR3 consists of 16 residues. The germline V and J ends were trimmed by 2 bases and 6 bases, with 16 bases remaining between them. CDR3 sequence: CASSPGLSRISGELFF. The CDR3 nucleotides are TGTGCCAGCTCACCAGGACTTAGCAGGATTTCCGGGGAGCTGTTTTTT. Variable domain in full (rest from reference TRBV18 and TRBJ2-2): NAGVMQNPRHLVRRRGQEARLRCSPMKGHSHVYWYRQLPEEGLKFMVYLQKENIIDESGMPKERFSAEFPKEGPSILRIQQVVRGDSAAYFCASSPGLSRISGELFFGEGSRLTVL.

This chain connects TRBV11-2 to TRBJ2-1; 8 bases agree with TRBD2. Trimming at V came to 1 base and at J to 9 bases, leaving 5 bases not matched to a gene. The CDR3 is made up of 14 amino acids. The germline V gene has CDR1 SGHAT and CDR2 FQNNGV. The CDR3 loop is CASSLGYSGIEQFF. CDR3 nucleotide sequence: TGTGCCAGCAGCTTAGGGTATAGCGGGATTGAGCAGTTCTTC.

V usage is TRBV14 and J usage is TRBJ1-1, with D perhaps matching TRBD1 (6 bases). The CDR3 length is 15 residues. V was cut by 1 base and J by 3 bases, with 12 bases left in between. Germline V CDR1 and CDR2: SGHDN, FVKESK. The CDR3 here is CASSQALQGYTEAFF. The CDR3 DNA is TGTGCCAGCAGCCAAGCCCTACAGGGCTACACTGAAGCTTTCTTT.

This rearrangement joins TRBV27 to TRBJ2-4, with no clear D. The CDR3 runs 12 residues. In germline, CDR1 is MNHEY, CDR2 SMNVEV (reference sequence). The germline V and J ends were trimmed by 0 bases and 6 bases, with 3 bases remaining between them. DNA for the CDR3: TGTGCCAGCAGTTTATCCGGAAACATTCAGTACTTC. Amino acids: CASSLSGNIQYF.